The clone carrying this TCR beta chain has only one observation. This entry is derived from a study of CD8 T cells in Susac syndrome. Germline-derived CDR1 and CDR2 are DFQATT and SNEGSKA (reference sequence). The CDR3 runs 13 residues. V was pared by 3 bases and J by 4 bases, with 11 bases between. Sequencing of TCR beta was undertaken in CD8+ and CD4+ T cells derived from blood. Random hexamers were used to reverse transcribe an amount of roughly 0.45 to 1 ug RNA. MiXCR, applied by TCRdb to the immunoSEQ multiplex PCR reads, yields one record per CDR3 protein. Seen here are some 170,000 distinct CDR3 sequences, roughly 95% observed once, and the top ten hold 0.1%.

The sequence was obtained from a human donor in good health. Sample: CD4+ T cells from PBMCs. The chain combines TRBV20-1 with TRBJ2-3; TRBD2 might be the D (6 bases). The CDR3 sequence is CSASFREADTQYF. The CDR3 DNA reads as TGCAGTGCTAGTTTCAGGGAGGCAGATACGCAGTATTTT.